This T cell receptor (beta chain) was obtained from a study of blood T cell repertoires in COVID-19. Background on the study: Specimens from acute and convalescent COVID-19 originated in the United States, Italy and Spain. In each case, the material was cDNA or gDNA derived from T cells, B-cell-depleted T cells, or PBMCs.

The V and J ends lost 2 bases and 0 bases respectively, with 7 bases between them. Germline V gene sequence: CDR1 MNHNY, CDR2 SVGAGI (reference sequence). The CDR3 extends over 15 amino acids. In the original processing: Counts of nucleated cells, estimated from reference gene primer amplification, were obtained. Produced via immunoSEQ multiplex PCR; TCRdb's table is partial and in-frame only. For V, J and clone size, that table is used; D and trimming come from the DNA. The sample lists over 200,000 clones, approximately 86% occurring once. Source material: PBMCs or T cells enriched from blood (not recorded which). The clonotype was recovered from a young woman who had been exposed to COVID-19. V is TRBV6-6 and J is TRBJ2-2; maybe TRBD1 (5 bases). CDR3 nucleotide sequence: TGTGCCAGCAGTTACAGACAGTCGAACACCGGGGAGCTGTTTTTT. This encodes CASSYRQSNTGELFF.